This T cell receptor beta chain comes out of a study of CD8 T cells in Susac syndrome (dated by TCRdb to about 2019). Broadly, across the study: The study used repertoire sequencing to test whether antigen drove CD8+ T cell activation and differentiation in Susac syndrome. Overall study results and their limits: The study acknowledged that relatively few individuals were included in the TCR sequencing and HLA analysis.

Peripheral blood CD8+ and CD4+ T cells from healthy donors, Susac syndrome patients and multiple sclerosis patients were profiled using high-throughput TCR beta sequencing. Healthy donors were age- and sex-matched controls. Bulk CD8+ and CD4+ T cells were purified magnetically by negative isolation, whereas CD8+ TEMRA cells were enriched by FACS. Blood was collected in EDTA tubes and processed within 24 hours, with PBMCs isolated through density gradient centrifugation. PBMCs intended for TCR sequencing were cryopreserved in liquid nitrogen and were subsequently thawed in a 37 degrees C water bath. Purity of sorted or isolated CD4+, CD8+ and CD8+ TEMRA cells was at least 90%. Comment on this clonotype: Its antigen is still unknown. No base-level quality is on record; no much larger clone is a single base apart.

Unmatched junction bases come to 9, with V trimmed by 3 bases and J by 6 bases. According to the germline V gene, CDR1 reads MDHEN and CDR2 reads SYDVKM. From cysteine to phenylalanine, the CDR3 is 16 amino acids long. Just CDR3 DNA is preserved here, 48 bases in frame from base 1. RNA was extracted using the RNeasy kit, and roughly 0.5 to 1 ug of the RNA was reverse transcribed with random hexamers. TCR beta CDR3 regions were amplified with the immunoSEQ multiplex PCR assay covering 54 Vbeta and 13 Jbeta segments. PCR amplification bias was corrected by using a synthetic template baseline for primer optimization and computational correction. On the authors' methods: Reads were annotated to V, D and J genes per IMGT and analyzed with immunoSEQ Analyzer, keeping only productive sequences. To calculate clonality, Shannon entropy was normalized by log2 of the number of productive unique sequences and then subtracted from one. Public and private clones were assessed among the 100 most prevalent clones of each patient and control. Clones were defined as Susac-specific when absent from the healthy and MS cohorts, from about 970 published viral clones and from other ImmuneACCESS disease sequences. The public sequencing data were trimmed at Q25 with fastp and processed into clonotypes with MiXCR by TCRdb, which kept only in-frame beta chains. Records with the same CDR3 protein are collapsed into one entry carrying the most frequent genes and DNA. Here the V and J calls rest on TCRdb's processing, not on the authors' analysis. This sample has some 120,000 distinct CDR3 sequences in its table, and 90% to 95% of those were observed once. Roughly 0.13% of the sample rests with the top ten.

Sequencing input: CD4+ T cells from PBMCs. This TCR was sampled from a human donor in good health. This chain is built from TRBV28 and TRBJ2-2; TRBD1 lines up with 8 middle nucleotides. The sequenced DNA: TGTGCCAGCAGTTTGATTGGACAGGGAGGTCCCGGGGAGCTGTTTTTT. Translated, this is CASSLIGQGGPGELFF.